This is a list of T cell receptor beta chains from one sample in a study of blood T cell repertoires in COVID-19. The repertoire was sequenced with immunoSEQ multiplex PCR; TCRdb's copy has only in-frame clones and lacks some. The sample yields 130,000 or so clones, 55% to 75% seen once. The sample consisted of peripheral blood. These receptor sequences come from a woman in her seventies with acute or convalescent COVID-19. Both conserved end residues are part of each CDR3. A D gene is named only where the DNA matches it firmly. Clone size is shown for a subset of rows, as once, few, many or a class of expanded clone.

>TRBJ2-7|NA|TRBV18|TRBD2
TGTGCCAGCTCACCGGGGACTAGCGGGAACTACGAGCAGTACTTC
CASSPGTSGNYEQYF
>TRBJ1-6|few|TRBV19|TRBD1
TGTGCCAGTTTGGACAGGGGCTCCTATAATTCACCCCTCCACTTT
CASLDRGSYNSPLHF
>TRBJ1-2|NA|TRBV2|NA
TGTGCCAGCAGTGAAGATACGGTTGACTATGGCTACACCTTC
CASSEDTVDYGYTF
>TRBJ2-2|few|TRBV7-9|TRBD1
TGTGCCAGCAGCTCGGGACAGGGTCCGACCGGGGAGCTGTTTTTT
CASSSGQGPTGELFF
>TRBJ1-6|NA|TRBV10-2|TRBD1
TGCGCCAGCAGTGTCGCAGGGGGAGATTCACCCCTCCACTTT
CASSVAGGDSPLHF
>TRBJ2-2|NA|TRBV30|TRBD2
TGTGCCTGGAGTCCGCGGGAGATGTACACCGGGGAGCTGTTTTTT
CAWSPREMYTGELFF
>TRBJ1-5|NA|TRBV12-3/TRBV12-4|TRBD1
TGTGCCAGCAGTTTAGGACAGGGTGAGCCCCAGCATTTT
CASSLGQGEPQHF
>TRBJ2-5|NA|TRBV7-7|NA
TGTGCTAGCAGCCAACAGGGAGGGCAAGAGACCCAGTACTTC
CASSQQGGQETQYF
>TRBJ1-1|many|TRBV19|NA
TGTGCCAGTAGTATAGGAGGAGGAAGCACTGAAGCTTTCTTT
CASSIGGGSTEAFF
>TRBJ2-5|NA|TRBV7-2|TRBD2
TGTGCCAGCAGCTTACTAGCGGGGGGGCAAGAGACCCAGTACTTC
CASSLLAGGQETQYF
>TRBJ2-3|NA|TRBV4-1|TRBD1
TGCGCCAGCAGCCCCGGACAGGGGGCTTGGGATACGCAGTATTTT
CASSPGQGAWDTQYF
>TRBJ1-6|NA|TRBV18|NA
TGTGCCAGCTCACCTTCCCGGGACTATAATTCACCCCTCCACTTT
CASSPSRDYNSPLHF
>TRBJ1-2|few|TRBV12-3/TRBV12-4|TRBD1
TGTGCCAGCACCAAAGGGACAGGCTGGGGCTACACCTTC
CASTKGTGWGYTF
>TRBJ2-5|NA|TRBV9|NA
TGTGCCAGCAGCCAAGGCGGACAGAGAGAAGAGACCCAGTACTTC
CASSQGGQREETQYF
>TRBJ2-1|NA|TRBV3-1/TRBV3-2|TRBD2
TGTGCCAGCAGCCAAGACCTACTAGCGGGGTACTACAATGAGCAGTTCTTC
CASSQDLLAGYYNEQFF
>TRBJ2-7|NA|TRBV10-3|TRBD1
TGTGCCATCAAGGGTTCCGAGACAGGGAACTACGAGCAGTACTTC
CAIKGSETGNYEQYF
>TRBJ1-3|NA|TRBV19|NA
TGTGCCGTCGGGACAAGGGCTGGAAACACCATATATTTT
CAVGTRAGNTIYF
>TRBJ2-2|many|TRBV6-4|TRBD2
TGTGCCAGCAGCGGATCTAGCGGGGGGGCCGGGGAGCTGTTTTTT
CASSGSSGGAGELFF
>TRBJ2-3|NA|TRBV19|NA
TGTGCCAGTAGTCCAGGGCAGGGGCTAACAGATACGCAGTATTTT
CASSPGQGLTDTQYF
>TRBJ1-5|once|TRBV10-2|TRBD1
TGCGCCAGCCAGAACAGGGGGCCAGATCAGCCCCAGCATTTT
CASQNRGPDQPQHF
>TRBJ2-5|few|TRBV19|NA
TGTGCCAGTACCTATCGCGGGGGCGGGAAGACCCAGTACTTC
CASTYRGGGKTQYF
>TRBJ2-7|NA|TRBV6-5|TRBD2
TGTGCCAGCAGTGACTCGGGGGGGCGGTACGAGCAGTACTTC
CASSDSGGRYEQYF
>TRBJ1-4|NA|TRBV5-5|NA
TGTGCCAGCAGCCTAGCACGGGATGAAAAACTGTTTTTT
CASSLARDEKLFF
>TRBJ1-5|few|TRBV28|TRBD1
TGTGCCAGCAGCCCAGGACAGGCGGATCAGCCCCAGCATTTT
CASSPGQADQPQHF
>TRBJ1-1|NA|TRBV7-9|NA
TGTGCCAGCAGCGAAGGACAGTTGAACACTGAAGCTTTCTTT
CASSEGQLNTEAFF
>TRBJ1-1|few|TRBV28|NA
TGTGCCAGCAGCCTGGGACAGAACACTGAAGCTTTCTTT
CASSLGQNTEAFF
>TRBJ2-5|NA|TRBV6-6|TRBD2
TGTGCCAGCAGTCTTCCGGGACTAGCGGGGGCCGTACCCTCATCCCAGTACTTC
CASSLPGLAGAVPSSQYF
>TRBJ2-5|NA|TRBV6-1|NA
TGTGCCAGCAGTGAGGGGGACGGGGAGGCCCAGTACTTC
CASSEGDGEAQYF
>TRBJ2-3|NA|TRBV29-1|NA
TGCAGCGTTTATATATATTTGGATACGCAGTATTTT
CSVYIYLDTQYF
>TRBJ2-5|NA|TRBV9|TRBD2
TGTGCCAGCAGCGTAGCTACTGGGACTAGCGGGACTCAAGAGACCCAGTACTTC
CASSVATGTSGTQETQYF
>TRBJ2-3|NA|TRBV6-5|TRBD1
TGTGCCAGCAGGCAGGGGGCAACAGATACGCAGTATTTT
CASRQGATDTQYF
>TRBJ1-2|NA|TRBV3-1/TRBV3-2|NA
TGTGCCAGCAGCCAGGAGGCTCCGTCAGTAAATCAGGCCTATGGCTACACCTTC
CASSQEAPSVNQAYGYTF
>TRBJ2-3|NA|TRBV6-2/TRBV6-3|NA
TGTGCCAGCAGCCGACGACTTCCGACAGACACAGATACGCAGTATTTT
CASSRRLPTDTDTQYF
>TRBJ1-1|few|TRBV6-5|NA
TGTGCCAGCAGACCATTGACAGTATCCACTGAAGCTTTCTTT
CASRPLTVSTEAFF
>TRBJ2-7|NA|TRBV6-5|NA
TGTGCCAGCAGATCTTCGACGCCGGGACACTACGAGCAGTACTTC
CASRSSTPGHYEQYF
>TRBJ2-7|few|TRBV6-6|TRBD2
TGTGCCAGCAAAACGGGGACTAGGGACTCTTACGAGCAGTACTTC
CASKTGTRDSYEQYF
>TRBJ2-5|few|TRBV3-1/TRBV3-2|TRBD1
TGTGCCAGCAGCCAAGTCCCTGACAGGGGGCAGACCCAGTACTTC
CASSQVPDRGQTQYF
>TRBJ1-2|NA|TRBV6-5|NA
TGTGCCAGCAGTTACTCCGTAAACTATGGCTACGCCTTC
CASSYSVNYGYAF
>TRBJ2-1|NA|TRBV7-3|TRBD2
TGTGCCAGCAGCAGGCGTAGCGGGAGGAAAAACAATGAGCAGTTCTTC
CASSRRSGRKNNEQFF
>TRBJ2-1|NA|TRBV12-3/TRBV12-4|NA
TGTGCCAGCAGTTTTGATGGGGCCAGTGAGCAGTTCTTC
CASSFDGASEQFF
>TRBJ1-2|NA|TRBV27|NA
TGTGCCAGCAGTTTAGTAGGGAGGGGCTATGGCTACACCTTC
CASSLVGRGYGYTF
>TRBJ1-3|NA|TRBV7-9|NA
TGTGCCAGCGCATTCCCCTCGGAGAACACCATATATTTT
CASAFPSENTIYF
>TRBJ1-4|once|TRBV7-3|NA
TGTGCCAGCAGCTTAACCGCAGGGAATAATGAAAAACTGTTTTTT
CASSLTAGNNEKLFF
>TRBJ1-6|NA|TRBV27|NA
TGTGCCAGCACCCAGGGGAGCTCCTATAATTCACCCCTCCACTTT
CASTQGSSYNSPLHF